Following are 12 T cell receptor beta chains from one sample sequenced in a study of blood T cells in healthy people across ages (dated by TCRdb to the mid-2010s). Receptor amplification or capture employed 5' RACE. Sequencing relied on an Illumina HiSeq 2500. A second PCR of roughly 6 to 11 cycles was run with a J-beta primer mix and a sample-barcoded 5' primer. TCRdb trimmed the raw reads at Q25, called clones with MiXCR and kept productive beta chains. Here each entry gathers all rows of one CDR3 protein and keeps the most common genes and DNA. This sample lists 1.5 million to 2 million distinct CDR3 sequences; 28% were detected once. The ten largest clonotypes hold approximately 7.7% of the sample. Input material: blood. These receptors came from a woman younger than 45 in good health.

The table lists this clonotype with many counts. The genes are TRBV20-1 and TRBJ2-7; D is unclear. The CDR3 sequence is 12 residues long. V shed 3 bases and J shed 7 bases, with 13 bases lying between them. Germline CDR1 reads DFQATT; CDR2 reads SNEGSKA (reference sequence). The CDR3 bases are TGCAGTGCTAGGACTCAAGTAGGGGAGCAGTACTTC. It translates to CSARTQVGEQYF.

This clonotype came up many times. This chain joins TRBV5-5 and TRBJ2-7, with D unresolved. The CDR3 is made up of 12 amino acids. V was cut by 2 bases and J by 4 bases, with 7 bases left in between. Germline CDR1 and CDR2: SGHKS and YYEKEE (reference sequence). CDR3 DNA sequence: TGTGCCAGCAGCTTCAGCCGTTACGAGCAGTACTTC. Translation gives CASSFSRYEQYF.

Concerning this clonotype itself: The junction differs from germline at one of its ends, possibly a read error. This chain joins TRBV9 and TRBJ2-1, with D perhaps matching TRBD2 (5 bases). Germline CDR1 is SGDLS and CDR2 is YYNGEE. The CDR3 extends over 13 amino acids. Here the CDR3 DNA reads TGTGCCAGCAGCGTAACTAGGAACAATGAGCGGTTCTTC. It specifies CASSVTRNNERFF. Combining the CDR3 with reference TRBV9 and TRBJ2-1 gives the whole variable domain DSGVTQTPKHLITATGQRVTLRCSPRSGDLSVYWYQQSLDQGLQFLIQYYNGEERAKGNILERFSAQQFPDLHSELNLSSLELGDSALYFCASSVTRNNERFFGPGTRLTVL.

This clonotype showed up many times. V is TRBV5-1 and J is TRBJ2-7; D uncertain. CDR1 SGHRS and CDR2 YFSETQ come from the germline V gene. The ends were cut back, 4 bases at V and 3 bases at J, with 17 bases in the middle. This CDR3 spans 15 amino acids. The CDR3 coding sequence is TGCGCCAGCAGCCAACCAGGATCACCCTACTACGAGCAGTACTTC. Encoded protein: CASSQPGSPYYEQYF.

A note on this clonotype: Mismatch with germline at one junction end may stem from a read error. The rearrangement links TRBV5-1 to TRBJ2-7; maybe TRBD1 (5 bases). With the DNA end fitting TRBJ2-5 better, the J assignment may be wrong. CDR3 length equals 16 residues. Germline CDR1 and CDR2: SGHRS and YFSETQ. The CDR3 reads CVSSLVELRGTETQYF. The CDR3 nucleotides read TGCGTCAGCAGCTTGGTCGAGTTAAGGGGTACGGAGACCCAGTACTTC.

The chain recombines TRBV20-1 with TRBJ1-5, with D unresolved. The CDR3 has 13 residues. V was shortened by 5 bases and J by 4 bases, with 12 bases between the two germline ends. Germline CDR1 reads DFQATT; CDR2 reads SNEGSKA (reference sequence). The CDR3 DNA reads TGCAGTGCTCTCTCGGACCGTAATCAGCCCCAGCATTTT. Residues: CSALSDRNQPQHF.

J is TRBJ2-5 and V is TRBV7-9, with 8 bases that match TRBD1. The CDR3 runs 14 residues. The germline gives CDR1 SEHNR, CDR2 FQNEAQ (reference sequence). The junction had 5 bases not matched to a gene; V was cut back by 3 bases and J by 5 bases. The CDR3 DNA reads as TGTGCCAGCAGCTTGACAGGGGTAGAGGAGACCCAGTACTTC. Protein sequence: CASSLTGVEETQYF.

The chain combines TRBV7-2 with TRBJ1-5, with D tentatively TRBD1 (6 bases). Trimming removed 4 bases at V and 3 bases at J, with 13 bases between. Germline lookup yields CDR1 SGHTA and CDR2 FQGNSA. The CDR3 is 15 residues long. The CDR3 here is CASSSRQAPNQPQHF. The CDR3 DNA reads as TGTGCCAGCAGCTCCCGACAGGCCCCCAATCAGCCCCAGCATTTT.

V is TRBV7-9 and J is TRBJ2-3, with D tentatively TRBD2 (6 bases). The CDR3 sequence is 17 residues long. In germline, CDR1 is SEHNR, CDR2 FQNEAQ (reference sequence). With 2 bases removed from V and 4 bases from J, the gap between germline ends came to 19 bases. The CDR3 protein is CASSLTGYGSVSDTQYF. CDR3 in DNA: TGTGCCAGCAGCTTAACGGGCTACGGGAGTGTGTCAGATACGCAGTATTTT.

As to this clonotype: This could be a read error, since a much larger clone is one nucleotide away. The V and J genes are TRBV12-3 or TRBV12-4 and TRBJ2-5; no reliable D call. The CDR3 is made up of 12 amino acids. CDR3 in DNA: TGTGCCAGCTCCCGGTCCCAAGGGACCCAGTACTTC. This gives the protein CASSRSQGTQYF.

The genes are TRBV7-9 and TRBJ2-1, with TRBD2 matching over 15 bases. The CDR3 sequence is 15 residues long. V shed 5 bases, J shed 7 bases, and the junction held 3 bases outside the gene matches. CDR1 and CDR2 (germline): SEHNR, FQNEAQ (reference sequence). CDR3 residues: CASSRTSGGENEQFF. The CDR3 nucleotides are TGTGCCAGCAGCCGGACTAGCGGGGGGGAAAATGAGCAGTTCTTC.

The chain combines TRBV12-3 or TRBV12-4 with TRBJ1-4; a possible D gene is TRBD1 (5 bases). The V end lost 8 bases, the J end lost 6 bases, and 13 bases lay between the germline ends. The CDR3 is 13 residues long. CDR3 bases: TGTGCCAGCCAAGGACGACAGTATGAAAAACTGTTTTTT. It encodes CASQGRQYEKLFF.